This T cell receptor (beta chain) originates from a study of blood T cell repertoires in COVID-19. Study details: Donors in the United States, Italy and Spain gave samples during acute or convalescent COVID-19. PBMCs, B-cell-depleted T cells, or T cells provided the cDNA or gDNA that made up the material.

TCRdb keeps only in-frame clones here, not all; method: immunoSEQ multiplex PCR. The table shows about 190,000 clones, with around nine tenths occurring only once. This CDR3 comprises 16 residues. The J segment lost 4 bases and the V segment lost 5 bases, leaving 11 bases of the junction unmatched. CDR1 SGHVS and CDR2 FQNEAQ come from the germline V gene. The TCR sequence derives from a man aged 55 to 70 with active or convalescent COVID-19. The V call is TRBV7-8, the J call TRBJ2-3; 8 nucleotides agree with TRBD1. The sequenced sample was peripheral blood. The CDR3 protein is CASSPSRTGKADTQYF. The CDR3 DNA sequence: TGTGCCAGCAGCCCAAGTCGGACAGGGAAGGCAGATACGCAGTATTTT.